This T cell receptor (beta chain) was captured by sequencing in a study of blood T cell repertoires in COVID-19. Study-level background: Donors in the United States, Italy and Spain gave samples during acute or convalescent COVID-19. T cells, B-cell-depleted T cells, or PBMCs supplied cDNA or gDNA.

Under the authors' procedure: Reference gene primer amplification gave estimated nucleated cell counts. Only in-frame clones appear in the TCRdb table, and some are missing; sequencing was by immunoSEQ multiplex PCR. V and J calls and clone size are as listed in that table; D and trimming were resolved from the DNA. This sample has about 120,000 clones; about 74% occur once, and the top ten carry more than 5.5%. On this clone: Other DNA sequences from this sample encode an identical CDR3 as well.

This CDR3 has 15 amino acids. Germline V gene lookup returns CDR1 LGHDT and CDR2 YNNKEL (reference sequence). With V trimmed by 0 bases and J by 2 bases, 2 bases remained unmatched. The sequencing sample was made of peripheral blood. This clonotype originated in a man in his sixties with acute or convalescent COVID-19. The rearrangement joins TRBV3-1 (or the pseudogene TRBV3-2) to TRBJ1-1; 8 bases line up with TRBD1. DNA for the CDR3: TGTGCCAGCAGCCAAGATTCAGGGGGCAACACTGAAGCTTTCTTT. Its translation is CASSQDSGGNTEAFF.